Listed below are T cell receptor beta chains from one sample, sequenced in a study of a mutant IDH1 vaccine in newly diagnosed glioma. Their antigens remain unidentified. Sequencing was performed with immunoSEQ multiplex PCR; in TCRdb, only in-frame clones are kept and a portion is missing. Altogether about 38,000 clones are present, 75% to 85% being singletons, with the ten largest covering over 4.5%. The input for sequencing was PBMCs, taken from a glioma patient whose treatment included an IDH1 peptide vaccine. The receptor set was obtained from a man aged 35 to 55 with glioma. CDR3s include the opening cysteine and the closing phenylalanine or tryptophan. The D gene is left open where the match is weak. Clone size, where shown, is once, few, many, or a class for clones that have expanded.

D: TRBD1; size: NA; J: TRBJ1-2; V: TRBV5-1; DNA: TGCGCCAGCAGCCCATGGGGACAGGGGGCTTTCTATGGCTACACCTTC; CDR3: CASSPWGQGAFYGYTF
D: TRBD2; size: NA; J: TRBJ2-3; V: TRBV10-3; DNA: TGTGCCCTGAGCGGGAGAGAAGGCACAGATACGCAGTATTTT; CDR3: CALSGREGTDTQYF
D: TRBD2; size: NA; J: TRBJ2-7; V: TRBV27; DNA: TGTGCCAGCAGTTCACCCGGGGGACTAGCGGCCTACGAGCAGTACTTC; CDR3: CASSSPGGLAAYEQYF
D: NA; size: few; J: TRBJ2-1; V: TRBV19; DNA: TGTGCCAGTAGAACCGACAGGAGCTCCTACAATGAGCAGTTCTTC; CDR3: CASRTDRSSYNEQFF
D: NA; size: NA; J: TRBJ2-4; V: TRBV28; DNA: TGTGCCAGCACCCCGGGGGCCAAAAACATTCAGTACTTC; CDR3: CASTPGAKNIQYF
D: TRBD1; size: NA; J: TRBJ2-3; V: TRBV4-1; DNA: TGCGCCAGCAGCCAGGGACAGGGTCCGACAGATACGCAGTATTTT; CDR3: CASSQGQGPTDTQYF
D: NA; size: once; J: TRBJ1-6; V: TRBV5-4; DNA: TGTGCCAGCAGCTTCGACAGAGATAATTCACCCCTCCACTTT; CDR3: CASSFDRDNSPLHF
D: NA; size: NA; J: TRBJ2-3; V: TRBV19; DNA: TGTGCCAGTAATAATCGAGGTGACACAGATACGCAGTATTTT; CDR3: CASNNRGDTDTQYF
D: TRBD1; size: NA; J: TRBJ1-1; V: TRBV5-4; DNA: TGTGCCAGCAGCTTGGGGGTCCCCAGGGGGAAGGGCGTGAACACTGAAGCTTTCTTT; CDR3: CASSLGVPRGKGVNTEAFF
D: TRBD1; size: NA; J: TRBJ2-1; V: TRBV6-6; DNA: TGTGCCAGCAGTTTAGACAGGGCAAAGGGCAATGAGCAGTTCTTC; CDR3: CASSLDRAKGNEQFF
D: NA; size: NA; J: TRBJ2-6; V: TRBV5-8; DNA: TGTGCCAGCAGCTCCCTGCCGGAGGGCCGAGCCAACGTCCTGACTTTC; CDR3: CASSSLPEGRANVLTF
D: NA; size: NA; J: TRBJ2-2; V: TRBV6-5; DNA: TGTGCCAGCAGCCTGCAGCTACCGAACACCGGGGAGCTGTTTTTT; CDR3: CASSLQLPNTGELFF
D: TRBD1; size: NA; J: TRBJ1-5; V: TRBV15; DNA: TGTGCCACCAGCAGAGATCGCGGACAGGAGCGCAATCAGCCCCAGCATTTT; CDR3: CATSRDRGQERNQPQHF
D: TRBD1; size: NA; J: TRBJ2-5; V: TRBV4-1; DNA: TGCGCCAGCAGCCCGGACGGACAGGGGCTTGAGACCCAGTACTTC; CDR3: CASSPDGQGLETQYF
D: NA; size: few; J: TRBJ1-6; V: TRBV5-6; DNA: TGTGCCAGCAGCTTGGACAGGTGGGCGGATTCACCCCTCCACTTT; CDR3: CASSLDRWADSPLHF
D: TRBD1; size: once; J: TRBJ1-6; V: TRBV6-5; DNA: TGTGCCAGCAGTTGGGACAGGGAGTCACCCCTCCACTTT; CDR3: CASSWDRESPLHF
D: TRBD1; size: NA; J: TRBJ2-2; V: TRBV7-6; DNA: TGTGCCAGCAGCCCCGGGACAGACACCGGGGAGCTGTTTTTT; CDR3: CASSPGTDTGELFF
D: NA; size: NA; J: TRBJ2-7; V: TRBV11-3; DNA: TGTGCCAGCAGCCCAGGGGGGGGTCTGGACTACGAGCAGTACTTC; CDR3: CASSPGGGLDYEQYF
D: TRBD1; size: NA; J: TRBJ2-7; V: TRBV5-6; DNA: TGTGCCAGCAGTTGGACAGGGGGCCGCTACGAGCAGTACTTC; CDR3: CASSWTGGRYEQYF